This T cell receptor beta chain was identified during a study of chemoradiotherapy in HPV16-positive cancers. The repertoire was sequenced with immunoSEQ multiplex PCR; TCRdb's copy has only in-frame clones and lacks some. The table includes some 10,000 clones, about nine tenths detected once. Findings and limits, study-wide: Functional assays defining HPV-specific T cells used only two HPV16-positive patients.

A remark on this clone: Antigen specificity is unknown.

The CDR3 length is 15 residues. The V gene's germline CDR1 is SGDLS and CDR2 YYNGEE. Trimming cost V 4 bases and J 8 bases; bases outside gene matches: 10. The rearrangement joins TRBV9 to TRBJ2-1; 9 positions agree with TRBD1. The input for sequencing was blood, taken from a patient who underwent chemoradiotherapy. The sequence derives from a human donor with HPV-associated anogenital cancer. As DNA, the CDR3 is TGTGCCAGCAGCTTCTCCGGACAGGGGATCGATGAGCAGTTCTTC. Its protein is CASSFSGQGIDEQFF.